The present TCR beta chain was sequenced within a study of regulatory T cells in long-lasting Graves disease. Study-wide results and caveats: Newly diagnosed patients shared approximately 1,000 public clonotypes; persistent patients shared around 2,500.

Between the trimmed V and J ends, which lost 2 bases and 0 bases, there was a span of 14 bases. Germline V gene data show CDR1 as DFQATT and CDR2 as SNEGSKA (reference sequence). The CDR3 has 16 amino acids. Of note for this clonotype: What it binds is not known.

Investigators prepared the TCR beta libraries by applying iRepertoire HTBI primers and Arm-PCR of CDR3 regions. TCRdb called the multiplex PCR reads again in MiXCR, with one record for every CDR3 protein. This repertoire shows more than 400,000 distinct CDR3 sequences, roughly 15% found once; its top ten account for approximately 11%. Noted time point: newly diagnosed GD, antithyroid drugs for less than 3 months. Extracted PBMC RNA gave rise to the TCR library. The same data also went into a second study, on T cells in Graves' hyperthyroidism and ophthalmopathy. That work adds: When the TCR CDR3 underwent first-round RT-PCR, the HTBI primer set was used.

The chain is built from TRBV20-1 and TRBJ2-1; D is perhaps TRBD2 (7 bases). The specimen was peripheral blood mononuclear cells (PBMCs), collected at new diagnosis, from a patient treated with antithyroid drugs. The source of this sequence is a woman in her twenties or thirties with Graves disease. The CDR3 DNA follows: TGCAGTGCTAGATCTAGGGCGGGGGCCTCCTACAATGAGCAGTTCTTC. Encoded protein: CSARSRAGASYNEQFF.